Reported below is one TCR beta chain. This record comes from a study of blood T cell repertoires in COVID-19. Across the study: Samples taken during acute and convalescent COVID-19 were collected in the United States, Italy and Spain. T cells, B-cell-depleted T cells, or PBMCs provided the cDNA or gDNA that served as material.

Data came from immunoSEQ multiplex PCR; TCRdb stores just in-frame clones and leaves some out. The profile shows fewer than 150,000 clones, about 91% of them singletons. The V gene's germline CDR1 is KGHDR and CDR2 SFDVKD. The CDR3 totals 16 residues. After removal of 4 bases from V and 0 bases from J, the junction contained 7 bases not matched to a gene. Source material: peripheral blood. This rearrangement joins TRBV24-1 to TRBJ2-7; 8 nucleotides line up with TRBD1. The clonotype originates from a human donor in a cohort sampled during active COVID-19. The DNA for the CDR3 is TGTGCCACCAGTGACCCCGGACAGGGCGACTCCTACGAGCAGTACTTC. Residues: CATSDPGQGDSYEQYF.